This T cell receptor beta chain emerged from a study of vaccination and CD4 T cells after COVID-19. For the study at large: Post-COVID sampling occurred a median approximately 100 days after diagnosis (range 35 to 161).

Turning to this clonotype: Antigen: not known.

CD4+ T cells that had been cultured provided DNA sequenced with the Oncomine TCR Beta short-read assay. Once CD4+ T cells had been cultured, genomic DNA was extracted from them. TCRdb fed the PCR reads into MiXCR, producing one record per CDR3 protein. This table has 15,000 to 20,000 distinct CDR3 sequences, 70% appearing once. In germline, CDR1 is SGHAT, CDR2 FQNNGV. This CDR3 has 16 amino acids. The germline V and J ends were trimmed by 5 bases and 6 bases, with 23 bases remaining between them. Sample treatment: approximately nine-day PBMC culture with coronavirus spike peptide pools or control peptides (ViraFEST assay). Negative selection purified CD4+ T cells after about ten days of culture.

The sequenced material came from CD4+ T cells from blood, cultured in vitro. The sequence was obtained from a human donor who had recovered from COVID-19. V and J are TRBV11-2 and TRBJ2-7; D is possibly TRBD1 (5 bases). The DNA for the CDR3 is TGTGCCAGCAGCCCCCCCAGGGCAAATGATTTCTTCGAGCAGTACTTC. Residues: CASSPPRANDFFEQYF. The variable domain in full, with the rest retrieved from reference TRBV11-2 and TRBJ2-7, is EAGVAQSPRYKIIEKRQSVAFWCNPISGHATLYWYQQILGQGPKLLIQFQNNGVVDDSQLPKDRFSAERLKGVDSTLKIQPAKLEDSAVYLCASSPPRANDFFEQYFGPGTRLTVT.